These T cell receptor beta chains were read from a single sample in a study of shared clonotypes between healthy human individuals. Data came from immunoSEQ multiplex PCR; TCRdb stores just in-frame clones and leaves some out. The table records nearly 2 million clones, about 94% of them present only once. The sequenced sample was naive CD8+ T cells sorted from blood. The receptor source for this set is a man in his late teens or twenties in good health. Both conserved end residues are trimmed from each CDR3. The order of the fields is J gene, V gene, CDR3 protein.

J gene: TRBJ2-7; V gene: TRBV27; CDR3 protein: ASSPTGPSYEQY
J gene: TRBJ2-7; V gene: TRBV5-4; CDR3 protein: ASSPGGDYEQY
J gene: TRBJ2-5; V gene: TRBV13; CDR3 protein: ASSLARVRAQY
J gene: TRBJ2-3; V gene: TRBV9; CDR3 protein: ASSDSTDTQY
J gene: TRBJ1-5; V gene: TRBV4-1; CDR3 protein: ASSQDSRGRQPQH
J gene: TRBJ2-7; V gene: TRBV5-4; CDR3 protein: ASSLEREQY
J gene: TRBJ2-3; V gene: TRBV28; CDR3 protein: ASSPDYTTDTQY
J gene: TRBJ1-3; V gene: TRBV9; CDR3 protein: ASSARQTGAGNTIY
J gene: TRBJ2-7; V gene: TRBV27; CDR3 protein: ASSVQGAAYEQY
J gene: TRBJ1-1; V gene: TRBV10-3; CDR3 protein: AISELGQGANTEAF
J gene: TRBJ2-1; V gene: TRBV6-5; CDR3 protein: ASSYSSGRAVNEQF
J gene: TRBJ1-2; V gene: TRBV5-1; CDR3 protein: ASSLAWEPNYGYT
J gene: TRBJ2-7; V gene: TRBV11-2; CDR3 protein: ASSLQGGGPYEQY
J gene: TRBJ2-7; V gene: TRBV6-1; CDR3 protein: ASSDLEGGNHYYEQY
J gene: TRBJ2-7; V gene: TRBV10-3; CDR3 protein: AISETETVTAYEQY
J gene: TRBJ2-5; V gene: TRBV27; CDR3 protein: ASSPTGRYQETQY
J gene: TRBJ1-3; V gene: TRBV27; CDR3 protein: ASSAAQGYTIY
J gene: TRBJ2-6; V gene: TRBV7-2; CDR3 protein: ASSPNLGGSGANVLT
J gene: TRBJ2-7; V gene: TRBV30; CDR3 protein: AWGLGLSYEQY
J gene: TRBJ2-3; V gene: TRBV25-1; CDR3 protein: ASSEYKLADTQY
J gene: TRBJ2-2; V gene: TRBV4-1; CDR3 protein: ASSQVQALAGELF
J gene: TRBJ1-2; V gene: TRBV5-1; CDR3 protein: ASSSTGANYGYT
J gene: TRBJ2-5; V gene: TRBV5-6; CDR3 protein: ASNVWREGRETQY
J gene: TRBJ2-7; V gene: TRBV27; CDR3 protein: ASSFGTGAHEQY
J gene: TRBJ2-7; V gene: TRBV5-5; CDR3 protein: ASSPDEFYEQY
J gene: TRBJ2-1; V gene: TRBV5-1; CDR3 protein: ASREDRGYNEQF
J gene: TRBJ1-5; V gene: TRBV5-8; CDR3 protein: ASSLIGTENQPQH
J gene: TRBJ2-5; V gene: TRBV27; CDR3 protein: ASSQGVGGEAQY
J gene: TRBJ2-1; V gene: TRBV6-6; CDR3 protein: ASSYSERGEQF
J gene: TRBJ2-7; V gene: TRBV7-9; CDR3 protein: ASSSGMGSGYEQY
J gene: TRBJ1-6; V gene: TRBV7-9; CDR3 protein: ASSLEGQGIPPLH
J gene: TRBJ1-1; V gene: TRBV12-5; CDR3 protein: ASGFGGGSTEAF
J gene: TRBJ2-5; V gene: TRBV6-6; CDR3 protein: ASSYLGDLWAQY
J gene: TRBJ1-3; V gene: TRBV2; CDR3 protein: ASSEGTGVGNTIY
J gene: TRBJ1-1; V gene: TRBV9; CDR3 protein: ASSEGPATEAF
J gene: TRBJ2-2; V gene: TRBV5-8; CDR3 protein: ASRPATVYGELF
J gene: TRBJ2-7; V gene: TRBV27; CDR3 protein: ASSLSGGSGVYEQY
J gene: TRBJ2-7; V gene: TRBV29-1; CDR3 protein: SVEGGQGVYEQY
J gene: TRBJ1-1; V gene: TRBV4-1; CDR3 protein: ASSWWGQTNTEAF
J gene: TRBJ2-1; V gene: TRBV4-3; CDR3 protein: ASSQDTLVGGRNEQF
J gene: TRBJ1-1; V gene: TRBV5-4; CDR3 protein: ASSSGTGKTEAF
J gene: TRBJ1-6; V gene: TRBV10-3; CDR3 protein: AISGEDRNSPLH
J gene: TRBJ2-2; V gene: TRBV10-3; CDR3 protein: AISEELAGSGELF
J gene: TRBJ1-2; V gene: TRBV27; CDR3 protein: ASSSTGGNGYT
J gene: TRBJ2-7; V gene: TRBV7-2; CDR3 protein: ASSLGRGGNEQY
J gene: TRBJ2-7; V gene: TRBV15; CDR3 protein: ATSRVSGDEQY
J gene: TRBJ2-2; V gene: TRBV5-1; CDR3 protein: ASSLEREKVTGELF
J gene: TRBJ2-5; V gene: TRBV27; CDR3 protein: ASTSHPGATQETQY
J gene: TRBJ2-1; V gene: TRBV9; CDR3 protein: ASSVGQSSYNEQF
J gene: TRBJ2-7; V gene: TRBV27; CDR3 protein: ASRGRLDYEQY
J gene: TRBJ1-1; V gene: TRBV4-3; CDR3 protein: ASSRLTGNTEAF
J gene: TRBJ1-5; V gene: TRBV4-2; CDR3 protein: ASSQVIGGITQPQH
J gene: TRBJ2-7; V gene: TRBV7-2; CDR3 protein: ASSLAGQGAYEQY
J gene: TRBJ1-5; V gene: TRBV27; CDR3 protein: ASSFWGQPQH
J gene: TRBJ2-4; V gene: TRBV7-8; CDR3 protein: ASSLAMASGGAELAKNIQY